This entry lists 2 T cell receptor beta chains sequenced from one sample in a study of blood T cells in healthy people across ages. PCR was performed a second time for about 6 to 12 cycles using a sample-barcoded 5' primer and a J-beta primer mix. TCRdb reanalysed the 5' RACE reads using MiXCR and keeps one entry per CDR3 protein. The repertoire consists of more than 1,400,000 distinct CDR3 sequences, with 42% occurring once and the leading ten covering approximately 7.9%. The material sequenced was blood. These receptors came from a woman between 18 and 30 years old in good health.

The chain is built from TRBV6-1 and TRBJ1-1; D possibly corresponds to TRBD1 (6 bases). V shed 6 bases and J shed 7 bases, with 18 bases lying between them. Germline V gene sequence: CDR1 MNHNS, CDR2 SASEGT. There are 14 residues in the CDR3. The chain's CDR3 is CASRPGTSGHEAFF. In nucleotides, the CDR3 is TGTGCCAGCAGACCCGGGACATCGGGACATGAAGCTTTCTTT.

This clonotype occurred a few times. The chain couples TRBV20-1 to TRBJ2-5; D is unresolved. Germline V gives CDR1 DFQATT, CDR2 SNEGSKA (reference sequence). V was shortened by 7 bases and J by 1 base, with 13 bases between the two germline ends. This CDR3 contains 13 residues. For the CDR3, the DNA is TGCAGTGTCCCCGGCCGTTTCCAAGAGACCCAGTACTTC. Translated: CSVPGRFQETQYF.